The next 11 T cell receptor beta chains were all read from a single sample in a study of cytomegalovirus exposure and HLA in healthy donors. Using immunoSEQ multiplex PCR, the repertoire was profiled, and TCRdb retains in-frame clones only, with some absent. Of over 200,000 clones listed, nearly 90% are singletons. The material sequenced was PBMCs. The receptors stem from a woman aged 18-30 years in good health and CMV-seronegative.

This chain connects TRBV5-1 to TRBJ2-3; no clear D. Germline V CDR1 and CDR2: SGHRS, YFSETQ. The CDR3 length is 14 residues. Trimming cost V 0 bases and J 2 bases, with 7 bases left between them. This CDR3 is CASSLDILTDTQYF. The CDR3 bases are TGCGCCAGCAGCTTGGATATCCTCACAGATACGCAGTATTTT.

This clone was counted a single time. The chain employs TRBV7-2 and TRBJ1-3, with unresolved D. Trimming cost V 7 bases and J 4 bases, with 17 bases left between them. The V gene's germline CDR1 is SGHTA and CDR2 FQGNSA. The CDR3 extends over 15 amino acids. The CDR3 reads CASTLPAGNGNTIYF. The CDR3 coding sequence is TGTGCCAGCACCCTCCCAGCGGGGAACGGAAACACCATATATTTT.

A remark on this clone: Other DNA sequences in the same sample also yield this CDR3. V is TRBV15 and J is TRBJ2-5; the D gene is possibly TRBD1 (6 bases). Germline V gene data show CDR1 as LNHNV and CDR2 as YYDKDF (reference sequence). CDR3 length: 14 residues. Deletions cut 0 bases from V and 2 bases from J, with 7 bases between. This CDR3 is CATSRDRGQETQYF. In DNA form, the CDR3 reads TGTGCCACCAGCAGAGACAGGGGACAAGAGACCCAGTACTTC.

The rearrangement joins TRBV6-4 to TRBJ2-2, with D possibly TRBD1 on 5 matching bases. V was clipped by 5 bases and J by 4 bases, with 8 bases between them. The CDR3 is 13 residues long. CDR1 and CDR2 (germline): MRHNA, SNTAGT. The CDR3 here is CASSPRATGELFF. In DNA form, the CDR3 reads TGTGCCAGCAGTCCCAGGGCCACCGGGGAGCTGTTTTTT.

This chain connects TRBV4-1 to TRBJ1-3; 8 bases map to TRBD1. V shed 4 bases and J 4 bases; nucleotides not matched to a gene: 6. Germline values: CDR1 MGHRA, CDR2 YSYEKL. The CDR3 extends over 15 amino acids. In DNA form, the CDR3 reads TGCGCCAGCAGCCTTGCAGGACAGGGAGGAAACACCATATATTTT. Protein: CASSLAGQGGNTIYF.

This chain uses TRBV27 with TRBJ2-7; 15 bases agree with TRBD2. With V trimmed by 6 bases and J by 0 bases, 9 bases remained unmatched. Germline CDR1 reads MNHEY; CDR2 reads SMNVEV (reference sequence). CDR3 length equals 18 residues. The chain's CDR3 is CASRGTSGGFYSSYEQYF. CDR3 coding DNA: TGTGCCAGCAGAGGGACTAGCGGGGGGTTTTATAGCTCCTACGAGCAGTACTTC.

The rearrangement uses TRBV18 and TRBJ2-5; 9 bases are a match to TRBD2. The CDR3 contains 14 residues. V lost 6 bases and J lost 2; bases outside the gene matches: 4. Germline assignment: CDR1 KGHSH and CDR2 LQKENI. CDR3 sequence reads: CASSTAGGQETQYF. Written as DNA, the CDR3 is TGTGCCAGCTCGACGGCGGGGGGGCAAGAGACCCAGTACTTC.

This clone was detected only once. The V gene is TRBV20-1, the J gene TRBJ2-1; D is unclear. Germline lookup yields CDR1 DFQATT and CDR2 SNEGSKA (reference sequence). The CDR3 sequence is 11 residues long. Trimming removed 4 bases at V and 4 bases at J, with 5 bases between. CDR3 DNA sequence: TGCAGTGCTACCACTTACAATGAGCAGTTCTTC. As protein: CSATTYNEQFF.

The rearrangement uses TRBV6-1 and TRBJ1-5; D is ambiguous. The CDR3 contains 13 residues. Per germline, CDR1 MNHNS and CDR2 SASEGT. V was cut by 2 bases and J by 7 bases, with 9 bases left in between. CDR3 amino acids: CASSESRKQPQHF. CDR3 sequence (DNA): TGTGCCAGCAGTGAATCTAGGAAACAGCCCCAGCATTTT.

The chain couples TRBV4-3 to TRBJ2-1; D perhaps matches TRBD2 (6 bases). Germline-derived CDR1 and CDR2 are LGHNA and YSLEER. This CDR3 comprises 19 residues. Trimming cost V 0 bases and J 0 bases, with 18 bases left between them. The DNA of the CDR3 is TGCGCCAGCAGCCAAGAGGTAACCCTAGCGAGGAGCTCCTACAATGAGCAGTTCTTC. Translated, it gives CASSQEVTLARSSYNEQFF.

V and J are TRBV7-2 and TRBJ1-1; D gene ambiguous. The CDR3 runs to 14 residues. V gave up 3 bases and J gave up 3 bases, with 11 bases separating them. The germline V gene encodes CDR1 SGHTA and CDR2 FQGNSA. The chain's CDR3 is CASSLGGGYTEAFF. CDR3 coding DNA: TGTGCCAGCAGCTTGGGAGGCGGGTACACTGAAGCTTTCTTT.